Listed below are T cell receptor beta chains from one sample, sequenced in a study of graft-versus-host responses after intestinal transplantation. Only in-frame clones appear in the TCRdb table, and some are missing; sequencing was by immunoSEQ multiplex PCR. The table lists 15,000 to 20,000 clones, 65% to 90% of them singletons. This specimen consisted of ileum tissue, obtained just under 600 days after intestinal transplantation. The receptors come from a human patient who received an intestinal transplant, so some T cells may come from the graft donor. CDR3s include the opening cysteine and the closing phenylalanine or tryptophan. The D gene is left open where the match is weak. Clone sizes are given selectively: once, few, many, or a class where the clone is expanded.

d_call: TRBD1
v_call: TRBV5-1
j_call: TRBJ2-1
clone_size: few
cdr3_aa: CASTERTSTGGEQFF
cdr3_nt: TGCGCCAGCACTGAAAGGACCTCCACAGGGGGTGAGCAGTTCTTC

d_call: -
v_call: TRBV18
j_call: TRBJ1-1
clone_size: -
cdr3_aa: CASSPEQNTEAFF
cdr3_nt: TGTGCCAGCTCACCAGAACAGAACACTGAAGCTTTCTTT

d_call: -
v_call: TRBV4-1
j_call: TRBJ1-1
clone_size: once
cdr3_aa: CASSQNGVLEAFF
cdr3_nt: TGCGCCAGCAGCCAAAACGGGGTGCTTGAAGCTTTCTTT

d_call: TRBD1
v_call: TRBV19
j_call: TRBJ1-2
clone_size: -
cdr3_aa: CASSTDRGLGYGYTF
cdr3_nt: TGTGCCAGTAGTACAGACAGGGGGCTGGGCTATGGCTACACCTTC

d_call: TRBD1
v_call: TRBV7-9
j_call: TRBJ2-7
clone_size: -
cdr3_aa: CSAWDSPYEQYF
cdr3_nt: TGTTCCGCTTGGGACAGCCCCTACGAGCAGTACTTC

d_call: -
v_call: TRBV5-1
j_call: TRBJ2-1
clone_size: -
cdr3_aa: CASSLDSGYEQFF
cdr3_nt: TGCGCCAGCAGCTTGGACAGTGGATATGAGCAGTTCTTC

d_call: TRBD1
v_call: TRBV6-4
j_call: TRBJ1-5
clone_size: -
cdr3_aa: CASRDRARQPQHF
cdr3_nt: TGTGCCAGCAGAGACAGGGCTCGTCAGCCCCAGCATTTT

d_call: -
v_call: TRBV7-9
j_call: TRBJ2-7
clone_size: -
cdr3_aa: CASESHGLDRTYYSYEQYF
cdr3_nt: TGTGCCAGTGAATCGCACGGGCTCGACAGGACCTATTACTCCTACGAGCAGTACTTC

d_call: -
v_call: TRBV5-1
j_call: TRBJ2-2
clone_size: -
cdr3_aa: CASSVGFQGDPGELFF
cdr3_nt: TGCGCCAGCAGCGTGGGATTCCAAGGGGATCCCGGGGAGCTGTTTTTT

d_call: -
v_call: TRBV30
j_call: TRBJ1-1
clone_size: -
cdr3_aa: CAWSLGMVAEAFF
cdr3_nt: TGTGCCTGGAGTTTGGGAATGGTGGCTGAAGCTTTCTTT

d_call: TRBD2
v_call: TRBV11-2
j_call: TRBJ2-3
clone_size: -
cdr3_aa: CASSLLAGHPSTDTQYF
cdr3_nt: TGTGCCAGCAGCTTACTAGCGGGTCACCCCAGCACAGATACGCAGTATTTT

d_call: -
v_call: TRBV7-2
j_call: TRBJ2-3
clone_size: -
cdr3_aa: CASSLDGAGSDTQYF
cdr3_nt: TGTGCCAGCAGTTTAGACGGGGCGGGCTCAGATACGCAGTATTTT

d_call: -
v_call: TRBV5-1
j_call: TRBJ2-7
clone_size: -
cdr3_aa: CASSIQDGRRTYEQYF
cdr3_nt: TGCGCGAGCAGCATCCAGGACGGACGGAGAACCTACGAGCAGTACTTC

d_call: TRBD2
v_call: TRBV12-5
j_call: TRBJ2-1
clone_size: -
cdr3_aa: CASGIAGLNEQFF
cdr3_nt: TGTGCTAGTGGGATAGCGGGTCTCAATGAGCAGTTCTTC